The 13 T cell receptor beta chains below come from one sample, sequenced in a study of blood T cell repertoires in COVID-19. Repertoires were generated with immunoSEQ multiplex PCR, while TCRdb's copy carries only in-frame clones and drops some. The sample lists roughly 59,000 clones; around 79% were seen once. The sequenced sample consisted of peripheral blood. These receptors came from a human donor in a cohort sampled during active COVID-19.

This chain connects TRBV5-4 to TRBJ2-1, with D perhaps matching TRBD2 (6 bases). The germline V gene encodes CDR1 SGHNT and CDR2 YYREEE (reference sequence). This CDR3 has 13 amino acids. V was trimmed by 4 bases and J by 6 bases, leaving 11 bases between them. The CDR3 DNA reads TGTGCCAGCAGCCGGCCGACTAGCAATGAGCAGTTCTTC. Amino acid sequence: CASSRPTSNEQFF.

This clone was detected only once. The chain couples TRBV30 to TRBJ2-5, with 12 bases lining up with TRBD2. Germline V gene data show CDR1 as GTSNPN and CDR2 as SVGIG (reference sequence). The CDR3 is made up of 16 amino acids. The junction had 4 bases not matched to a gene; V was cut back by 0 bases and J by 2 bases. The DNA of the CDR3 is TGTGCCTGGAGTGTGCGGGGACTAGCGGGTCAAGAGACCCAGTACTTC. Translation gives CAWSVRGLAGQETQYF.

The rearrangement links TRBV5-1 to TRBJ1-6; tentative D call: TRBD1 (5 bases). CDR3 length equals 15 residues. V lost 4 bases and J lost 0, with 8 bases in between. Germline CDR1 and CDR2: SGHRS and YFSETQ. CDR3 sequence reads: CASSADSSYNSPLHF. The CDR3, as DNA: TGCGCCAGCAGCGCCGACAGCTCCTATAATTCACCCCTCCACTTT.

The chain combines TRBV14 with TRBJ1-3; TRBD1 matches 7 bases. V dropped 0 bases and J dropped 0; count of bases not matched to a gene: 2. Germline V gives CDR1 SGHDN, CDR2 FVKESK. This CDR3 has 16 amino acids. The CDR3 loop is CASSQEGQHSGNTIYF. CDR3 in DNA: TGTGCCAGCAGCCAAGAGGGACAGCACTCTGGAAACACCATATATTTT.

The chain employs TRBV27 and TRBJ1-4; TRBD1 matches 11 bases. V gave up 0 bases and J gave up 11 bases; unmatched junction bases: 5. Germline CDR1 and CDR2: MNHEY and SMNVEV (reference sequence). The CDR3 totals 15 residues. The CDR3 coding sequence is TGTGCCAGCAGTTTATCGGACAGGGGGCGTGGGAAACTGTTTTTT. Translated, it gives CASSLSDRGRGKLFF.

The gene calls are TRBV9 and TRBJ2-7, with TRBD2 identical over 9 bases. In germline, CDR1 is SGDLS, CDR2 YYNGEE. Trimming at V came to 0 bases and at J to 4 bases, leaving 5 bases not matched to a gene. This CDR3 has 15 amino acids. The CDR3 nucleotides read TGTGCCAGCAGCGTAGCTCCAGCGGGAGGTTACGAGCAGTACTTC. This encodes CASSVAPAGGYEQYF.

This clone was counted a few times. This chain joins TRBV3-1 (or the pseudogene TRBV3-2) and TRBJ2-7, with TRBD2 identical over 9 bases. The CDR3 is made up of 16 amino acids. In germline, CDR1 is LGHDT, CDR2 YNNKEL (reference sequence). With V trimmed by 4 bases and J by 2 bases, 9 bases remained unmatched. As DNA, the CDR3 is TGTGCCAGCAGCCGGCAACTGACTAGCGGACCCTACGAGCAGTACTTC. Protein sequence: CASSRQLTSGPYEQYF.

This sequence joins TRBV30 and TRBJ2-2; maybe TRBD2 (5 bases). Trimming stripped 0 bases from V and 6 bases from J, with 14 bases between. Germline V gene data show CDR1 as GTSNPN and CDR2 as SVGIG (reference sequence). This CDR3 is built from 15 residues. In DNA form, the CDR3 reads TGTGCCTGGAGTGTAGTTATGAGGGATGCCGGGGAGCTGTTTTTT. Protein: CAWSVVMRDAGELFF.

The V and J genes are TRBV6-5 and TRBJ2-7; tentatively, D is TRBD1 (5 bases). The V gene lost 5 bases and the J gene lost 3 bases, with 14 bases spanning the gap. The CDR3 is 14 amino acids. Germline CDR1 reads MNHEY; CDR2 reads SVGAGI. The CDR3, as DNA: TGTGCCAGCAGTACAGGCGATCTCGACTACGAGCAGTACTTC. Translated, it gives CASSTGDLDYEQYF.

The chain is built from TRBV7-2 and TRBJ2-7; D possibly corresponds to TRBD1 (5 bases). V dropped 5 bases and J dropped 0 bases, with 14 bases sitting between them. In germline, CDR1 is SGHTA, CDR2 FQGNSA. The CDR3 sequence is 15 residues long. This chain's CDR3 is CASSRRGLSSYEQYF. For the CDR3, the DNA is TGTGCCAGCAGCAGAAGGGGTTTAAGCTCCTACGAGCAGTACTTC.

The V and J genes are TRBV7-3 and TRBJ1-3; D might be TRBD1 (5 bases). V gave up 2 bases and J gave up 4 bases, with 12 bases separating them. The CDR3 length is 15 residues. In germline, CDR1 is SGHTA, CDR2 FQGTGA. The CDR3 sequence is CASSLGAGRGNTIYF. CDR3 coding DNA: TGTGCCAGCAGCTTAGGGGCAGGGCGAGGAAACACCATATATTTT.

The chain employs TRBV7-9 and TRBJ2-1; the D gene is possibly TRBD2 (6 bases). The CDR3 runs 14 residues. Trimming took off 5 bases at V and 8 bases at J, with 16 bases between the two ends. The germline V gene encodes CDR1 SEHNR and CDR2 FQNEAQ (reference sequence). The CDR3 DNA reads as TGTGCCAGCAGCCCGGGAGTTAGTGTCGATGAGCAGTTCTTC. Translation: CASSPGVSVDEQFF. Together with reference TRBV7-9 and TRBJ2-1, the CDR3 gives the full variable domain: DTGVSQNPRHKITKRGQNVTFRCDPISEHNRLYWYRQTLGQGPEFLTYFQNEAQLEKSRLLSDRFSAERPKGSFSTLEIQRTEQGDSAMYLCASSPGVSVDEQFFGPGTRLTVL.

The V call is TRBV5-6, the J call TRBJ2-7; 10 bases are a match to TRBD1. Germline V CDR1 and CDR2: SGHDT, YYEEEE. The V and J ends lost 6 bases and 10 bases, in that order; junction bases with no gene match: 19. The CDR3 is 16 residues long. CDR3 coding DNA: TGTGCCAGCACCAACCAGCCCGGGACAGGGGCCCTTGACCAGTACTTC. This sequence encodes CASTNQPGTGALDQYF.